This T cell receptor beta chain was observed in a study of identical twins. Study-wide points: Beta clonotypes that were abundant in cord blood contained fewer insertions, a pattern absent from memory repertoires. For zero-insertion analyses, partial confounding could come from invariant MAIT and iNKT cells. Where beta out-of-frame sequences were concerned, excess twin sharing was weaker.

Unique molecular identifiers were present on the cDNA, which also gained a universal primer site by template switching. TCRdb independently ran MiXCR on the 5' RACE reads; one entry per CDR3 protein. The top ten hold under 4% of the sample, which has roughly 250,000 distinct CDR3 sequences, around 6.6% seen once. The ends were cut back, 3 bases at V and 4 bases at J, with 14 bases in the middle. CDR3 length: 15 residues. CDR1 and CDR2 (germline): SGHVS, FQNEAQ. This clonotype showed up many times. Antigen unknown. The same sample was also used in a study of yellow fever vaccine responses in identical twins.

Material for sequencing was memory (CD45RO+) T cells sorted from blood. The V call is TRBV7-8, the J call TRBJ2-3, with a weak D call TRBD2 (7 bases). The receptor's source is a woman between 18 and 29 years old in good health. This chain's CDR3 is CASSLGGALSDTQYF. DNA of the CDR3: TGTGCCAGCAGCTTGGGGGGGGCCCTTTCAGATACGCAGTATTTT.